The present TCR beta chain was sequenced within a study of T cell repertoires in cytomegalovirus infection. At the level of the study: Peptides in the study included HLA-C-restricted and HLA-B-restricted CMV epitopes.

MiXCR, run by TCRdb on the reads, gives a single entry per CDR3 protein. The repertoire includes around 900,000 distinct CDR3 sequences, under 40% of them detected once, and around an eighth sits in the top ten. Broader study findings: Carriers of CMV plus the relevant HLA were identified by cumulative public TCR beta family frequency. The ex vivo response was dominated by HLA-C-restricted CMV-specific TCR beta clonotypes.

This clonotype was detected only a few times. Its target is unknown. This material consisted of cultured CD8+ T cells from PBMCs, taken from culture after CMV antigen stimulation. This sequence was found in a human donor in good health (CMV status not recorded). Some clones in this sample may be carry-over from other donors' samples.

The CDR3 is CASSPTSGAGETQYF. As DNA, the CDR3 is TGTGCCAGCAGCCCGACTTCCGGGGCCGGGGAGACCCAGTACTTC. The rearrangement uses TRBV7-3 and TRBJ2-5; D may match TRBD1 or TRBD2 (5 bases each). This CDR3 is built from 15 residues. Between the trimmed V and J ends, which lost 5 bases and 5 bases, there was a span of 18 bases. Germline V gives CDR1 SGHTA, CDR2 FQGTGA.